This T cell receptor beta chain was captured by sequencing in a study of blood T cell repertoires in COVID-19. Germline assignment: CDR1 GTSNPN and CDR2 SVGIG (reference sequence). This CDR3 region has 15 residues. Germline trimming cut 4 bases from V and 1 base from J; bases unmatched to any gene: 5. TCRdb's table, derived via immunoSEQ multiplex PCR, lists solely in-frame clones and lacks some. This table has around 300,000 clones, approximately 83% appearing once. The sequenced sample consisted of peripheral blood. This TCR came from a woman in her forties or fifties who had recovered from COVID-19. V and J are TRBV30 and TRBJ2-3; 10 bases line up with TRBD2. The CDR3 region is CAWNLLAGGTDTQYF. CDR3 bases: TGTGCCTGGAACCTCCTAGCGGGGGGCACAGATACGCAGTATTTT.